This T cell receptor beta chain stems from a study of PD-1 blockade in classical Hodgkin lymphoma. TCRdb's copy holds only in-frame clones and misses some; the assay was immunoSEQ multiplex PCR. Of approximately 26,000 clones in the sample, about four fifths were seen once. This clone occurred once. Its antigen is unidentified. CDR1 and CDR2 (germline): SGDLS, YYNGEE. This CDR3 region has 15 residues. V was shortened by 6 bases and J by 0 bases, with 14 bases between the two germline ends. Documented time point: cycle 4 day 1 (C4D1), after less than seven weeks of nivolumab. Relapse after autologous stem cell transplantation occurred in every patient, and brentuximab vedotin exposure varied. The study's findings and limits: Later analyses included only patients treated at least 1 year post-ASCT. Baseline diversity in complete responders resembled that of newly diagnosed patients. Newly diagnosed patients were reported to exhibit reduced baseline TCR diversity relative to healthy donors.

The V and J genes are TRBV9 and TRBJ2-3; the D is unclear. The receptor comes from a human donor with classical Hodgkin lymphoma. The source was peripheral blood mononuclear cells (PBMCs), collected before the fourth cycle of nivolumab. CDR3 nucleotide sequence: TGTGCCAGCACTTCTCTCGGTCTTAGCACAGATACGCAGTATTTT. Encoded protein: CASTSLGLSTDTQYF.